This T cell receptor beta chain was documented in a study of control samples from healthy donors and cancer patients. The V segment lost 6 bases and the J segment 1 base; nucleotides outside the gene matches: 7. Per germline, CDR1 SNHLY and CDR2 FYNNEI. The CDR3 runs 16 residues. The protocol was immunoSEQ multiplex PCR, while the TCRdb copy is restricted to in-frame clones and leaves out a portion. The table shows about 92,000 clones, with roughly 86% occurring only once. The gene calls are TRBV2 and TRBJ2-7, with TRBD2 matching over 12 bases. Sequenced sample: blood. This TCR came from a woman aged 55 to 70 in good health. In DNA form, the CDR3 reads TGTGCCAGCAGCGACCTAGCGGGAGGGCGGTCCTACGAGCAGTACTTC. This sequence encodes CASSDLAGGRSYEQYF. Using reference TRBV2 and TRBJ2-7 for the parts outside the CDR3, the full variable domain is EPEVTQTPSHQVTQMGQEVILRCVPISNHLYFYWYRQILGQKVEFLVSFYNNEISEKSEIFDDQFSVERPDGSNFTLKIRSTKLEDSAMYFCASSDLAGGRSYEQYFGPGTRLTVT.